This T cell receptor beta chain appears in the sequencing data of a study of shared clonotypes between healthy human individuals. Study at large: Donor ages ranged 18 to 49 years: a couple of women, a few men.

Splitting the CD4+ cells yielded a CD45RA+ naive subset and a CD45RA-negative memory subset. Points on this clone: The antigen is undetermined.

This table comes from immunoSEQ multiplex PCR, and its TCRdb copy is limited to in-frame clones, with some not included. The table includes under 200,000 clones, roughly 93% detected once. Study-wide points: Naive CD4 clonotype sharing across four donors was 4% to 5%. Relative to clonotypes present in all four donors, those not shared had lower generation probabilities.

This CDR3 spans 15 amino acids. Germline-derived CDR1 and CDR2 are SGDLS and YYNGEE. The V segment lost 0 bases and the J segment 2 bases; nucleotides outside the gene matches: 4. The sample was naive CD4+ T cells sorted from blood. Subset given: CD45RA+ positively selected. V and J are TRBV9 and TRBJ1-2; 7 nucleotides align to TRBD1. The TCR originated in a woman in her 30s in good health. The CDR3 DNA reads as TGTGCCAGCAGCGTAGGGGACAGACCCAACTATGGCTACACCTTC. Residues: CASSVGDRPNYGYTF.